The 28 T cell receptor beta chains presented below share a single source sample, sequenced in a study of blood T cells in healthy people across ages. The second PCR ran roughly 7 to 12 cycles with a sample-barcoded 5' primer and J-beta primers. TCRdb called the 5' RACE reads again in MiXCR, with one record for every CDR3 protein. The repertoire holds roughly 1.6 million distinct CDR3 sequences, with 30% to 40% as singletons. The sequenced material came from blood. The receptors originated from a young woman in good health.

This clonotype turned up a few times. The genes are TRBV10-2 and TRBJ2-5; D not resolved. The tail of the sequence fits TRBJ2-7 better, so the J call may be wrong. This CDR3 contains 13 residues. The V gene's germline CDR1 is WSHSY and CDR2 SAAADI. CDR3 DNA sequence: TGCGCCAGCAGCGTTGATAGGAGTGGCGAGCAGTACTTC. Amino acid sequence: CASSVDRSGEQYF.

The chain links TRBV24-1 to TRBJ2-6; perhaps TRBD1 as D (5 bases). This CDR3 region has 16 residues. CDR1 is KGHDR and CDR2 is SFDVKD in the germline V gene. V gave up 5 bases and J gave up 0 bases, with 10 bases separating them. This CDR3 reads CATSGSTASGANVLTF. DNA of the CDR3: TGTGCCACCAGTGGATCGACAGCCTCTGGGGCCAACGTCCTGACTTTC.

This chain uses TRBV20-1 with TRBJ2-1; D is possibly TRBD1 (6 bases). The V end was cut by 7 bases, the J end by 10 bases, with 14 bases between. The CDR3 has 11 residues. The germline V gene encodes CDR1 DFQATT and CDR2 SNEGSKA (reference sequence). The CDR3 DNA reads as TGCAGTGTTATGTCGAGGGGGGAGCAGTTCTTC. This codes for CSVMSRGEQFF.

For this clonotype: This could be a read error, since a much larger clone is one nucleotide away. J is TRBJ2-5 and V is TRBV10-3; the D is unclear. The CDR3 loop spans 12 amino acids. CDR1 is ENHRY, CDR2 SYGVKD, per germline. In DNA form, the CDR3 reads TGTGTCATCAGTGACTCAAAAGAGACCCAGTACTTC. Its translation is CVISDSKETQYF.

In this sample, this clonotype turned up a few times. The chain uses TRBV9 and TRBJ2-1; perhaps TRBD1 as D (6 bases). CDR1 is SGDLS, CDR2 YYNGEE, per germline. This CDR3 has 13 amino acids. V was pared by 4 bases and J by 10 bases, with 15 bases between. The CDR3 region has the DNA TGTGCCAGCAGCACCTCCTCAGGGGCCGAGCAGTTCTTC. Translating it yields CASSTSSGAEQFF.

The J gene is TRBJ2-1, the V gene TRBV6-6, with 11 positions matching TRBD2. This CDR3 is built from 17 residues. The J segment lost 0 bases and the V segment lost 2 bases, leaving 3 bases of the junction unmatched. Looked up from germline, CDR1 is MNHNY and CDR2 is SVGAGI (reference sequence). This CDR3 is CASSYGLAGSSYNEQFF. In DNA form, the CDR3 reads TGTGCCAGCAGTTACGGACTAGCGGGCAGCTCCTACAATGAGCAGTTCTTC.

Worth noting for this clonotype: One junction end does not reproduce the germline sequence, and a read error may be involved. The rearrangement joins TRBV3-1 to TRBJ1-1, with D tentatively TRBD1 (5 bases). The CDR3 is made up of 15 amino acids. Germline V gene lookup returns CDR1 LGHDT and CDR2 YNNKEL (reference sequence). CDR3 bases: TGTGCCGGCAGGGAGCAGGGTCGTATGGCCACTGAAGCTTTCTTT. It yields the protein CAGREQGRMATEAFF.

The chain couples TRBV9 to TRBJ1-5; D gene uncertain. This CDR3 contains 15 residues. The V end was cut by 0 bases, the J end by 6 bases, with 13 bases between. Germline V lookup: CDR1 SGDLS, CDR2 YYNGEE. Here the CDR3 DNA reads TGTGCCAGCAGCGTAGGAGGGTCCCCCGGTCAGCCCCAGCATTTT. Translating gives CASSVGGSPGQPQHF.

This clonotype was counted a few times. The J gene is TRBJ2-7, the V gene TRBV10-3; 7 positions agree with TRBD1. Germline CDR1 is ENHRY and CDR2 is SYGVKD. The CDR3 has 14 amino acids. The trim removed 4 bases at V and 1 base at J, leaving 4 bases unmatched. The CDR3 reads CAISGRDSSYEQYF. The CDR3 DNA follows: TGTGCCATCAGTGGTAGGGACAGTTCCTACGAGCAGTACTTC.

In its sample, this clonotype was seen a few times. The chain recombines TRBV6-6 with TRBJ2-6; tentatively, D is TRBD1 or TRBD2 (5 bases each). Germline lookup yields CDR1 MNHNY and CDR2 SVGAGI (reference sequence). The V and J ends lost 0 bases and 4 bases respectively, with 13 bases between them. The CDR3 has 17 amino acids. CDR3 DNA: TGTGCCAGCAGTTACTCCACAGGAGGCCGAGGGGCCAACGTCCTGACTTTC. Its protein product is CASSYSTGGRGANVLTF.

The chain uses TRBV9 and TRBJ1-1; D unresolved. The V end lost 4 bases, the J end lost 0 bases, and 16 bases lay between the germline ends. This CDR3 contains 16 residues. Germline V CDR1 and CDR2: SGDLS, YYNGEE. The CDR3 loop reads CASSPSAGIMNTEAFF. CDR3 nucleotide sequence: TGTGCCAGCAGCCCCTCGGCCGGAATAATGAACACTGAAGCTTTCTTT.

The chain uses TRBV7-9 and TRBJ1-6; no firm D call. The CDR3 extends over 14 amino acids. CDR1 SEHNR and CDR2 FQNEAQ come from the germline V gene (reference sequence). V was clipped by 2 bases and J by 7 bases, with 9 bases between them. The CDR3 sequence is CASSLLMGNSPLHF. CDR3 sequence (DNA): TGTGCCAGCAGCTTATTAATGGGCAATTCACCCCTCCACTTT.

A few counts support this clonotype. One end of the junction fails to match germline, which may point to a read error. This chain links TRBV29-1 with TRBJ1-2; 8 bases agree with TRBD1. Germline V lookup: CDR1 SQVTM, CDR2 ANQGSEA. The CDR3 is made up of 11 amino acids. CDR3 amino acids: CGVDRGGGYTF. The DNA of the CDR3 is TGCGGCGTTGACAGGGGAGGGGGCTACACCTTC.

A few counts support this clonotype. The rearrangement uses TRBV7-9 and TRBJ1-5; the match to TRBD1 covers 7 bases. The CDR3 extends over 16 amino acids. Looked up from germline, CDR1 is SEHNR and CDR2 is FQNEAQ (reference sequence). Unmatched junction bases numbered 10, after V lost 3 bases and J lost 5 bases. The CDR3 coding sequence is TGTGCCAGCAGCTTGACAGGGTACGGACAGGATCAGCCCCAGCATTTT. This codes for CASSLTGYGQDQPQHF.

J is TRBJ2-3 and V is TRBV27; 8 nucleotides align to TRBD2. Per germline, CDR1 MNHEY and CDR2 SMNVEV (reference sequence). The CDR3 is 16 amino acids. J was trimmed by 0 bases and V by 5 bases; bases with no gene match: 7. The DNA of the CDR3 is TGTGCCAGCAGTCCAGATAGCGGGGAGAGCACAGATACGCAGTATTTT. It specifies CASSPDSGESTDTQYF.

The chain couples TRBV9 to TRBJ2-3, with 7 bases fitting TRBD2. Germline lookup yields CDR1 SGDLS and CDR2 YYNGEE. There are 15 residues in the CDR3. Trimming removed 2 bases from V and 2 bases from J; junction bases left unmatched: 5. The CDR3 region is CASSVQWDYTDTQYF. CDR3 nucleotide sequence: TGTGCCAGCAGCGTTCAATGGGACTACACAGATACGCAGTATTTT.

The chain is built from TRBV7-2 and TRBJ2-1; 8 nucleotides match TRBD2. This CDR3 region has 17 residues. After removal of 5 bases from V and 6 bases from J, the junction contained 15 bases not matched to a gene. Germline-derived CDR1 and CDR2 are SGHTA and FQGNSA. This CDR3 reads CASSPQGRGGAVNEQFF. The CDR3 nucleotides are TGTGCCAGCAGCCCCCAAGGTCGGGGGGGGGCAGTCAATGAGCAGTTCTTC.

The chain couples TRBV5-1 to TRBJ2-6, with D perhaps assigned TRBD1 or TRBD2 (6 bases each). V was trimmed by 4 bases and J by 2 bases, leaving 22 bases between them. The length of the CDR3 is 19 residues. Germline CDR1 is SGHRS and CDR2 is YFSETQ. CDR3 sequence: CASSDAGQGPLTGANVLTF. The CDR3 nucleotides are TGCGCCAGCAGCGATGCGGGGCAGGGGCCCCTCACTGGGGCCAACGTCCTGACTTTC.

The J gene is TRBJ1-2, the V gene TRBV27, with 7 positions matching TRBD1. CDR3 length: 14 residues. The V and J ends lost 6 bases and 4 bases, in that order; junction bases with no gene match: 8. From germline, CDR1 is MNHEY and CDR2 SMNVEV (reference sequence). CDR3 region: CASSGTALTYGYTF. In DNA, the CDR3 is TGTGCCAGCAGCGGGACAGCGTTAACCTATGGCTACACCTTC.

This clonotype was observed a handful of times. The V call is TRBV29-1, the J call TRBJ2-2; D gene ambiguous. CDR3 length: 14 residues. In germline, CDR1 is SQVTM, CDR2 ANQGSEA. The V and J ends lost 3 bases and 1 base respectively, with 9 bases between them. CDR3 sequence reads: CSVEWDLNTGELFF. The CDR3 DNA reads as TGCAGCGTTGAGTGGGATCTGAACACCGGGGAGCTGTTTTTT.

The rearrangement uses TRBV9 and TRBJ2-2, with TRBD2 matching over 8 bases. CDR3 length equals 17 residues. Germline CDR1 and CDR2: SGDLS and YYNGEE. Losses at the gene ends were 4 bases for V and 4 bases for J; bases not matched to a gene: 12. DNA of the CDR3: TGTGCCAGCAGCACCGGCCTGGGACTAGAGCCCACCGGGGAGCTGTTTTTT. Translation: CASSTGLGLEPTGELFF.

This clonotype was seen a handful of times. The gene calls are TRBV6-5 and TRBJ2-1, with D unclear. CDR1 MNHEY and CDR2 SVGAGI come from the germline V gene. The CDR3 has 15 residues. The V and J ends lost 5 bases and 0 bases respectively, with 11 bases between them. The CDR3 DNA sequence: TGTGCCAGCAGTGAGTACTTGAGCTCCTACAATGAGCAGTTCTTC. It is translated as CASSEYLSSYNEQFF.

The table lists this clonotype with a few counts. The genes are TRBV21-1 and TRBJ2-5. TRBV21-1 is recorded as a pseudogene. This CDR3 region has 14 residues. CDR3 DNA sequence: TGTGCCAGCAGCAAAGGGCTAGTTGGAGAGACCCAGTACTTC. Amino acids: CASSKGLVGETQYF.

The rearrangement uses TRBV12-3 or TRBV12-4 and TRBJ1-5; unclear D gene. Trimming stripped 1 base from V and 7 bases from J, with 8 bases between. CDR3 length: 13 residues. CDR3 bases: TGTGCCAGCAGTTTAGAGGTCCGACAGCCCCAGCATTTT. The encoded protein is CASSLEVRQPQHF.

The chain couples TRBV7-9 to TRBJ1-2; D is perhaps TRBD1 (6 bases). The CDR3 length is 14 residues. The V gene lost 5 bases and the J gene lost 4 bases, with 14 bases spanning the gap. Germline V gene data show CDR1 as SEHNR and CDR2 as FQNEAQ (reference sequence). The CDR3 DNA is TGTGCCAGCAGCACCAACAGGGATGCCTATGGCTACACCTTC. Amino acids: CASSTNRDAYGYTF.

CDR3 DNA sequence: TGCAGTGCTCCGGGGGACGGCATCCACAATCAGCCCCAGCATTTT. Translated: CSAPGDGIHNQPQHF. The V gene is TRBV20-1, the J gene TRBJ1-5; D may be TRBD1 (5 bases). The V and J ends lost 5 bases and 3 bases respectively, with 17 bases between them. The CDR3 extends over 15 amino acids. CDR1 and CDR2 from the germline V gene are DFQATT and SNEGSKA (reference sequence).

The table lists this clonotype with a few counts. The genes are TRBV4-1 and TRBJ2-3, with D maybe TRBD2 (6 bases). The CDR3 extends over 17 amino acids. Trimming shortened V by 2 bases and J by 2 bases, and 17 bases separated the two germline ends. CDR1 is MGHRA and CDR2 is YSYEKL in the germline V gene. This chain's CDR3 is CASSQRGGASNTDTQYF. CDR3 in DNA: TGCGCCAGCAGCCAAAGAGGCGGGGCTTCTAACACAGATACGCAGTATTTT.

In regard to this clonotype: An end of the junction does not agree with germline; a read error may underlie this. This chain links TRBV10-3 with TRBJ1-3; possibly TRBD1 for D (5 bases). This CDR3 is built from 16 residues. Germline V lookup: CDR1 ENHRY, CDR2 SYGVKD. This CDR3 reads CAISDPRGEAGNTVYF. In DNA form, the CDR3 reads TGTGCCATCAGTGATCCCAGAGGGGAAGCTGGAAACACCGTATATTTT.